This T cell receptor (beta chain) emerged from a study of blood T cell repertoires in COVID-19. Study-wide context: Samples taken during acute and convalescent COVID-19 were collected in the United States, Italy and Spain. T cells, B-cell-depleted T cells, or PBMCs supplied cDNA or gDNA.

Authors' data handling: Reference gene primer amplification in the assay estimated nucleated cell counts. Libraries were prepared by immunoSEQ multiplex PCR; TCRdb keeps only in-frame clonotypes and omits some of them. The D gene and trimming were derived from the DNA, and the V and J assignments and clone size from that table. The sample has approximately 250,000 clones, 70% to 90% seen once. The clonotype was recovered from a man aged 25-45 years who had recovered from COVID-19. The sequencing input was peripheral blood.

This chain's CDR3 is CASSLDGTVAYEQYF. The CDR3, as DNA: TGCGCCAGCAGCCTGGACGGGACAGTAGCCTACGAGCAGTACTTC. This sequence joins TRBV5-1 and TRBJ2-7, with 7 bases lining up with TRBD1. CDR1 is SGHRS and CDR2 is YFSETQ in the germline V gene. The V gene end was trimmed by 4 bases and the J gene end by 2 bases; junction bases not matched to a gene: 9. The CDR3 is 15 residues long.